This paragraph reports one T cell receptor (beta chain). The antigen remains undetermined. This entry is derived from a study of blood T cells in healthy people across ages. The use of a sample-barcoded 5' primer and a J-beta primer mix characterized a second PCR of roughly 6 to 11 cycles. Tagging of each cDNA molecule was performed by a template-switch adaptor with 12 random nucleotides. TCRdb called the 5' RACE reads again in MiXCR, with one record for every CDR3 protein. The profile covers nearly 800,000 distinct CDR3 sequences, with roughly 25% appearing a single time and under 4% taken by the ten largest. Study results and limitations: Higher diversity and more naive CD4+ cells were features of long-lived donors, compared to aged donors.

With 3 bases removed from V and 4 bases from J, the gap between germline ends came to 7 bases. The CDR3 is made up of 13 amino acids. The sample also formed part of further work on T cells of mothers and their children. From that study: The overlap seen between related mothers and children slightly exceeded that of unrelated pairs, though not significantly.

This TCR was sampled from a boy between 10 and 17 years old in good health. The V and J genes are TRBV12-3 or TRBV12-4 and TRBJ2-1, with no clear D. The specimen sequenced was blood. CDR3 sequence (DNA): TGTGCCAGCAGTTTTGAGATTTACAATGAGCAGTTCTTC. Its translation: CASSFEIYNEQFF.